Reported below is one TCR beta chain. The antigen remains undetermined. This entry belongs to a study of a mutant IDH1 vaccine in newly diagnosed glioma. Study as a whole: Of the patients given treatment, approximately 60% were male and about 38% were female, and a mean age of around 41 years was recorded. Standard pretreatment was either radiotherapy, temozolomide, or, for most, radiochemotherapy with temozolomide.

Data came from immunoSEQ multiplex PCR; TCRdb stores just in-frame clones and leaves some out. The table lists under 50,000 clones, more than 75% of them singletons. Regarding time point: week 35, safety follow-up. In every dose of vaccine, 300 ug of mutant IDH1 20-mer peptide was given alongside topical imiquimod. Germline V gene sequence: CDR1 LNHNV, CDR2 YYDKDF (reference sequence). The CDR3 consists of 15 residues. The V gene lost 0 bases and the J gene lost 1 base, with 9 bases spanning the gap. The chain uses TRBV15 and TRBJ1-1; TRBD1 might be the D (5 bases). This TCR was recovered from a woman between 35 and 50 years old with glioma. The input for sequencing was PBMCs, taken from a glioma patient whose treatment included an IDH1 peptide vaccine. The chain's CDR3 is CATSRDGGGNTEAFF. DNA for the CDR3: TGTGCCACCAGCAGAGATGGGGGGGGGAACACTGAAGCTTTCTTT.